This T cell receptor (beta chain) was sequenced in a study of T cell responses to AZD1222 COVID-19 vaccine listed by TCRdb under 2021. For the study in its entirety: Because spike-specific TCR depth and breadth did not differ between the two schedules, AZD1222 recipients who got a second dose at roughly 4 weeks were pooled with those who got a second dose at roughly 12 weeks. A total of 233 trial participants underwent TCR sequencing, of whom roughly 210 had received two doses of AZD1222 and 26 had received two doses of the MenACWY control vaccine. Enrollment into the trials was organized by age into subgroups of 18-55, 56-69 and 70-plus years, and those subgroups contained 148, 28 and 57 TCR-sequenced participants, respectively. Overall results and qualifications from the work: Participants were mostly white British and included more females than males, and it was suggested by the authors that clonal diversity may have been underestimated. After two AZD1222 doses, both the breadth and the depth of spike-specific TCRs were significantly higher than at day 0 and than in MenACWY recipients. No day 14 peak-response samples were available, so repertoires were characterized only after the peak T cell response. Conclusions about previously exposed vaccinees are limited, since just 5 or 6 AZD1222 recipients were seropositive for SARS-CoV-2 at baseline. The vaccine-associated CD4 TCRs covered the entire spike protein, and the dominant responses fell in regions 160-218 and 743-854. Nearly half of unique spike-specific TCRs reportedly recognized epitopes outside regions mutated in the B.1.351 and B.1.1.7 variants. In the small 56-69-year group, the increase in depth fell short of significance, most likely because of low power.

Regarding this clone: Which antigen it targets is not known. No clone much larger than this one lies a single base away; base qualities are absent.

From the cysteine up to the phenylalanine, the CDR3 has a length of 14 residues. Only the CDR3 DNA stays, 42 bases, in frame from base 1. The germline V gene specifies KGHSH as CDR1 and LQKENI as CDR2. Relative to germline, V is 3 bases shorter and J is 0 bases shorter, with 6 bases between their ends. In light of the paper, this sample's time point label describes: baseline before first vaccination. Vaccinee samples were obtained from the UK trials COV001 and COV002, which included a single-blind randomized controlled phase 2/3 trial of AZD1222 (ChAdOx1 nCoV-19) in healthy adults. For TCRbeta chain sequencing, PBMC samples were collected from trial participants at day 0 and at day 28 after the second dose. The CDR3 regions of human TCRbeta chains were analyzed by immunosequencing. The paper's processing steps were these. Repertoire TCRs were checked for matches against a reference library of SARS-CoV-2-specific TCRs that had been generated using the MIRA antigen-specificity platform. Breadth was defined as the fraction of unique TCRs that were SARS-CoV-2-associated. Depth was defined as the fraction of total T cells that were SARS-CoV-2-associated. Each spike-specific TCR was assigned to its reactive spike region and to a CD4 or CD8 class using the MIRA data. Log10-transformed breadth and depth values were compared by one-way ANOVA with Sidak's multiple comparisons tests. Entries here come from immuneACCESS through TCRdb and include only in-frame sequences with V and J called. Some clones fail to appear in such tables; in the studies checked, an unresolved V gene covers under half of the shortfall, and the cause of the remainder is unknown. The V and J calls and clone size are taken from that table; D and trimming were inferred from the DNA. The sample yields fewer than 100,000 clones; 80% to 90% were counted once. The top ten clonotypes cover roughly an eighth of the sample.

This TCR derives from an adult in good health. Sequenced here: peripheral blood, sampled on day 0 of AZD1222 vaccination. This sequence uses TRBV18 and TRBJ1-5; the D gene remains uncertain. The nucleotides read TGTGCCAGCTCACCTTCCAATAGCAATCAGCCCCAGCATTTT. It is translated as CASSPSNSNQPQHF.